This TCR beta chain was observed in a study of cytomegalovirus exposure and HLA in healthy donors. Points from the study as a whole: A later analysis linked a missense variant in DCLRE1C to the trimming of TCR beta V and J genes. Among the CMV-associated chains, a few were confirmed in vitro as specific for CMV antigens.

This CDR3 comprises 11 residues. The V gene end was trimmed by 4 bases and the J gene end by 7 bases; junction bases not matched to a gene: 3. Per the germline V gene, CDR1 is SQVTM and CDR2 is ANQGSEA. 60 Vbeta and 13 Jbeta primers were used in PCR. Sequencing used immunoSEQ multiplex PCR; TCRdb keeps in-frame clones, though not all of them. The table has about 150,000 clones, 70% seen once; the top ten hold 2.1%. Of note for this clone: Its antigen is unidentified.

All donors participated as healthy donors of bone marrow. Each donor was nominally healthy when sampled (though unrecorded immune exposures were likely). This chain connects TRBV29-1 to TRBJ2-7; 8 bases align to TRBD1. The source material was PBMCs. The receptor's source is a woman aged 60 to 75 in good health and CMV-seropositive. CDR3 sequence (DNA): TGCAGCGTTGGGGGGGACAGGGAGCAGTACTTC. Translating it yields CSVGGDREQYF.